This T cell receptor (beta chain) emerged from a study of T cells in Graves' hyperthyroidism and ophthalmopathy. Germline lookup yields CDR1 SQVTM and CDR2 ANQGSEA. The CDR3 runs to 13 residues. Trimming took off 7 bases at V and 1 base at J, with 13 bases between the two ends. As to this clonotype: Its antigen is currently unknown.

Amplification yielded TCR beta CDR3 regions, with RNA transcripts as the source. The HTBI primer set drove a first-round RT-PCR of the TCR CDR3. TCRdb reprocessed the multiplex PCR reads with MiXCR, giving one entry per CDR3 protein. The top ten hold 15% to 19% of the sample, which has approximately 710,000 distinct CDR3 sequences, roughly 17% seen once. Study-wide findings and caveats: In simple terms, a model built on 13 V-J features told ophthalmopathy apart from stable hyperthyroidism. Also found in blood were most expanded thyroid clonotypes above 0.001.

Exclusion followed for patients with uncontrolled infection, other autoimmune disease, pregnancy or lactation. Clinical symptoms, serum thyroxine, TRAb, thyroid ultrasound and orbital computed tomography established diagnosis. This clonotype was sampled from a man aged 50 or older with Graves' hyperthyroidism. The chain links TRBV29-1 to TRBJ1-1; TRBD1 is a possible D gene (5 bases). Material: blood. The CDR3 loop reads CSASDTQNTEAFF. The CDR3 DNA is TGCAGCGCCTCGGACACACAGAACACTGAAGCTTTCTTT.